Below, 32 T cell receptor beta chains from the same sample are listed, as sequenced in a study of blood T cell repertoires in COVID-19. Generated by immunoSEQ multiplex PCR, the TCRdb table keeps only in-frame clones and is missing some. The sample carries just over 650,000 clones, 90% recorded once. Sequencing was performed on peripheral blood. These receptors originate from a young woman with acute or convalescent COVID-19.

The J gene is TRBJ1-6, the V gene TRBV24-1, with D uncertain. V lost 5 bases to trimming and J lost 11 bases, with 12 bases between them. Germline V gives CDR1 KGHDR, CDR2 SFDVKD. This CDR3 comprises 13 residues. In DNA, the CDR3 is TGTGCCACCAGTGTGGGCCCCACGGCACCCCTCCACTTT. Its protein product is CATSVGPTAPLHF.

The chain employs TRBV30 and TRBJ1-4, with 10 bases fitting TRBD1. CDR1 is GTSNPN, CDR2 SVGIG, per germline (reference sequence). V was pared by 5 bases and J by 8 bases, with 8 bases of the junction left unmatched. The CDR3 is made up of 14 amino acids. The CDR3 here is CAWETGGAEEKLFF. In DNA form, the CDR3 reads TGTGCCTGGGAGACAGGGGGCGCCGAGGAAAAACTGTTTTTT.

This chain uses TRBV3-1 (or the pseudogene TRBV3-2) with TRBJ2-2; no definite D call. CDR3 size: 13 residues. Trimming shortened V by 1 base and J by 5 bases, and 5 bases separated the two germline ends. Germline CDR1 LGHDT, CDR2 YNNKEL (reference sequence). The CDR3 protein is CASSQAATGELFF. In DNA form, the CDR3 reads TGTGCCAGCAGCCAAGCAGCGACCGGGGAGCTGTTTTTT.

The CDR3 DNA sequence: TGTGCCAGCAAGGGACAGGGGTGGACCGGGGAGCTGTTTTTT. As protein: CASKGQGWTGELFF. V gene TRBV25-1 combines with J gene TRBJ2-2, with 10 bases identical to TRBD1. V dropped 7 bases and J dropped 5; count of bases not matched to a gene: 4. The V gene's germline CDR1 is MGHDK and CDR2 SYGVNS. This CDR3 region has 14 residues.

The genes are TRBV25-1 and TRBJ1-2; 8 bases match TRBD1. The CDR3 is made up of 15 amino acids. The germline V gene has CDR1 MGHDK and CDR2 SYGVNS. V shed 4 bases and J 4 bases; nucleotides not matched to a gene: 8. CDR3 in amino acids: CASSGNRGFIYGYTF. The CDR3 DNA is TGTGCCAGCAGTGGCAACAGGGGGTTTATCTATGGCTACACCTTC.

The V call is TRBV5-1, the J call TRBJ1-2, with TRBD1 as a possible D gene (6 bases). CDR3 size: 15 residues. The V end was cut by 4 bases, the J end by 8 bases, with 21 bases between. Germline lookup yields CDR1 SGHRS and CDR2 YFSETQ. The CDR3 loop is CASSTTGGDVRGYTF. The CDR3 DNA reads as TGCGCCAGCAGCACGACAGGAGGAGATGTCCGGGGCTACACCTTC. Full variable domain (outside the CDR3, taken from reference TRBV5-1 and TRBJ1-2): KAGVTQTPRYLIKTRGQQVTLSCSPISGHRSVSWYQQTPGQGLQFLFEYFSETQRNKGNFPGRFSGRQFSNSRSEMNVSTLELGDSALYLCASSTTGGDVRGYTFGSGTRLTVV.

The chain combines TRBV6-5 with TRBJ2-5; D gene ambiguous. CDR3 size: 15 residues. Germline V gene sequence: CDR1 MNHEY, CDR2 SVGAGI. V lost 6 bases and J 0 bases, leaving 14 bases between the germline ends. CDR3 DNA: TGTGCCAGCAGGACATACCAGAGTTACCAAGAGACCCAGTACTTC. Its protein is CASRTYQSYQETQYF.

The chain combines TRBV11-2 with TRBJ2-5, with 9 positions matching TRBD2. The CDR3 covers 15 residues. Germline CDR1 is SGHAT and CDR2 is FQNNGV. V lost 4 bases and J lost 4; bases outside the gene matches: 7. CDR3 nucleotide sequence: TGTGCCAGCAGCTGGCGCGGGGGGGCCGGAGAGACCCAGTACTTC. This sequence encodes CASSWRGGAGETQYF.

The chain carries TRBV2 and TRBJ2-1, with 8 nucleotides matching TRBD1. The CDR3 runs 14 residues. V lost 6 bases to trimming and J lost 6 bases; unmatched junction nucleotides: 7. Germline CDR1 SNHLY, CDR2 FYNNEI. In nucleotides, the CDR3 is TGTGCCAGCAGCAACCGGGACAGGCGCAATGAGCAGTTCTTC. It translates to CASSNRDRRNEQFF.

This clone was found a few times. The V call is TRBV6-5, the J call TRBJ1-1; a possible D gene is TRBD1 (5 bases). There are 14 residues in the CDR3. The germline CDR1 and CDR2 sequences are MNHEY and SVGAGI. V was pared by 2 bases and J by 10 bases, with 17 bases between. CDR3 in amino acids: CASSYQVGQGTAFF. The DNA of the CDR3 is TGTGCCAGCAGTTACCAAGTGGGGCAGGGCACAGCTTTCTTT.

This chain joins TRBV19 and TRBJ1-2, with 11 positions matching TRBD1. V trimming: 9 bases; J trimming: 3 bases; junction bases outside the gene matches: 15. Germline V lookup: CDR1 LNHDA, CDR2 SQIVND (reference sequence). The length of the CDR3 is 17 residues. This CDR3 is CASFGQGAVLGYYGYTF. The DNA of the CDR3 is TGTGCCAGCTTCGGACAGGGGGCTGTCTTAGGGTACTATGGCTACACCTTC. Drawing the rest from reference TRBV19 and TRBJ1-2, the complete variable domain is DGGITQSPKYLFRKEGQNVTLSCEQNLNHDAMYWYRQDPGQGLRLIYYSQIVNDFQKGDIAEGYSVSREKKESFPLTVTSAQKNPTAFYLCASFGQGAVLGYYGYTFGSGTRLTVV.

The table lists this clone with many counts. The chain carries TRBV6-4 and TRBJ2-2, with D perhaps TRBD2 (5 bases). CDR3 size: 13 residues. CDR1 is MRHNA and CDR2 is SNTAGT in the germline V gene. Trimming left V 5 bases short and J 7 bases short, with 11 bases between. The DNA of the CDR3 is TGTGCCAGCAGTCGAGAGGGAATCGGGGAGCTGTTTTTT. Translating gives CASSREGIGELFF.

J is TRBJ2-1 and V is TRBV3-1 (or the pseudogene TRBV3-2); the match to TRBD2 covers 7 bases. The ends lost 0 bases at V and 6 bases at J; junction bases unmatched: 11. CDR3 length: 17 residues. Germline CDR1 and CDR2: LGHDT and YNNKEL (reference sequence). The CDR3 bases are TGTGCCAGCAGCCAAGATAGGGAGGGAATTTTGGTCAATGAGCAGTTCTTC. Translated, it gives CASSQDREGILVNEQFF.

This chain connects TRBV7-8 to TRBJ1-2, with D maybe TRBD1 (5 bases). The CDR3 runs to 13 residues. Germline V CDR1 and CDR2: SGHVS, FQNEAQ. Trimming pared 2 bases from V and 7 bases from J, leaving 11 bases between. The CDR3 is CASSLRGSSGYTF. CDR3 DNA: TGTGCCAGCAGCTTAAGGGGAAGTAGTGGCTACACCTTC.

The chain employs TRBV20-1 and TRBJ1-5; weak D call: TRBD1 (6 bases). This CDR3 is 14 amino acids long. CDR1 DFQATT and CDR2 SNEGSKA come from the germline V gene (reference sequence). Trimming removed 3 bases at V and 0 bases at J, with 9 bases between. Here the CDR3 DNA reads TGCAGTGCTAGTACAGGGATTAGCAATCAGCCCCAGCATTTT. The encoded protein is CSASTGISNQPQHF.

The chain links TRBV2 to TRBJ2-7; TRBD1 is a possible D gene (5 bases). This CDR3 contains 14 residues. Germline CDR1 reads SNHLY; CDR2 reads FYNNEI. Trimming took 7 bases from V and 5 from J, leaving 18 bases between them. The CDR3 nucleotides read TGTGCCAGCAACTACAATAGGGGCAGGGACGAGCAGTACTTC. Encoded protein: CASNYNRGRDEQYF.

The chain couples TRBV12-2 to TRBJ2-4; the D call TRBD1 from the table was never checked on the DNA. TRBV12-2 is a known pseudogene. This CDR3 has 17 amino acids. The CDR3 here is CASRLAIQTGDKNIQYF. DNA of the CDR3: TGTGCAAGTCGCTTAGCGATACAAACAGGGGACAAAAACATTCAGTACTTC.

J is TRBJ1-3 and V is TRBV29-1, with 7 nucleotides matching TRBD1. This CDR3 is 13 amino acids long. The junction had 6 bases not matched to a gene; V was cut back by 3 bases and J by 7 bases. Germline lookup yields CDR1 SQVTM and CDR2 ANQGSEA. The CDR3 sequence: CSVEGTDSNTIYF. Here the CDR3 DNA reads TGCAGCGTTGAGGGGACAGATTCTAACACCATATATTTT.

The count of this clone is one. The chain combines TRBV6-5 with TRBJ2-7; no clear D gene. Trimming shortened V by 2 bases and J by 3 bases, and 11 bases separated the two germline ends. From germline, CDR1 is MNHEY and CDR2 SVGAGI. The CDR3 extends over 14 amino acids. The CDR3 loop reads CASSYRDNHYEQYF. The CDR3 DNA follows: TGTGCCAGCAGTTACCGTGACAACCACTACGAGCAGTACTTC.

V usage is TRBV9 and J usage is TRBJ2-2, with TRBD2 matching over 8 bases. The V gene end was trimmed by 0 bases and the J gene end by 3 bases; junction bases not matched to a gene: 4. Germline V gene sequence: CDR1 SGDLS, CDR2 YYNGEE. This CDR3 contains 16 residues. The CDR3 here is CASSVVGLGYTGELFF. CDR3 nucleotides: TGTGCCAGCAGCGTAGTGGGACTAGGCTACACCGGGGAGCTGTTTTTT.

This chain links TRBV6-2 or TRBV6-3 with TRBJ1-5; D might be TRBD1 (5 bases). CDR3 length equals 18 residues. Trimming left V 0 bases short and J 2 bases short, with 17 bases between. The germline V gene encodes CDR1 MNHEY and CDR2 SVGEGT. The DNA for the CDR3 is TGTGCCAGCAGTTACTCAGCGGGGCCTGTGGGTGGCAATCAGCCCCAGCATTTT. It yields the protein CASSYSAGPVGGNQPQHF.

The rearrangement joins TRBV19 to TRBJ1-5; D gene ambiguous. The V gene lost 7 bases and the J gene lost 0 bases, with 10 bases spanning the gap. The CDR3 is 14 residues long. Germline loops: CDR1 LNHDA, CDR2 SQIVND (reference sequence). The CDR3 loop is CASTPGFSNQPQHF. DNA of the CDR3: TGTGCCAGTACCCCGGGGTTTAGCAATCAGCCCCAGCATTTT.

The chain links TRBV7-2 to TRBJ2-2, with D tentatively TRBD1 (6 bases). Germline CDR1 SGHTA, CDR2 FQGNSA. Trimming took 5 bases from V and 7 from J, leaving 20 bases between them. CDR3 size: 16 residues. The CDR3 nucleotides read TGTGCCAGCAGCACCCGCCAGGGGACCCCTAGCGGGGAGCTGTTTTTT. It is translated as CASSTRQGTPSGELFF.

The V and J genes are TRBV27 and TRBJ2-2; TRBD1 matches 8 bases. This CDR3 is 16 amino acids long. The germline V gene encodes CDR1 MNHEY and CDR2 SMNVEV (reference sequence). J lost 5 bases, V lost 6 bases, and 11 bases had no gene match. CDR3 sequence (DNA): TGTGCCAGCAGGCCCAGGGGGCTAGTTGGAACCGGGGAGCTGTTTTTT. It translates to CASRPRGLVGTGELFF.

This chain uses TRBV15 with TRBJ1-4, with 7 bases matching TRBD1. CDR1 is LNHNV, CDR2 YYDKDF, per germline (reference sequence). The CDR3 runs 16 residues. Germline trimming cut 1 base from V and 3 bases from J; bases unmatched to any gene: 5. CDR3 nucleotide sequence: TGTGCCACCAGCAGAGGGGCAGGGGGGTCTAATGAAAAACTGTTTTTT. It codes for CATSRGAGGSNEKLFF.

This chain joins TRBV25-1 and TRBJ1-6; 8 bases fit TRBD1. J was trimmed by 6 bases and V by 6 bases; bases with no gene match: 7. CDR1 and CDR2 from the germline V gene are MGHDK and SYGVNS. This CDR3 region has 15 residues. The CDR3: CASSPIDRGNSPLHF. The DNA of the CDR3 is TGTGCCAGCAGCCCAATCGACAGGGGTAATTCACCCCTCCACTTT.

The CDR3 region is CATQGNSNQPQHF. Written as DNA, the CDR3 is TGTGCCACGCAGGGTAATAGCAATCAGCCCCAGCATTTT. This chain uses TRBV24-1 with TRBJ1-5; TRBD1 is a possible D gene (5 bases). Trimming pared 10 bases from V and 0 bases from J, leaving 9 bases between. CDR1 is KGHDR and CDR2 is SFDVKD in the germline V gene. CDR3 length equals 13 residues.

The chain has TRBV10-3 and TRBJ2-3; maybe TRBD1 (6 bases). V lost 6 bases and J 0 bases, leaving 13 bases between the germline ends. CDR3 size: 15 residues. Germline CDR1 ENHRY, CDR2 SYGVKD. CDR3 bases: TGTGCCATCAGGCCAAGACAGGATAGCACAGATACGCAGTATTTT. Protein product: CAIRPRQDSTDTQYF.

This clone was seen only a few times. The genes are TRBV30 and TRBJ1-2; no reliable D call. The CDR3 is 12 residues long. V was clipped by 2 bases and J by 2 bases, with 6 bases between them. The germline V gene encodes CDR1 GTSNPN and CDR2 SVGIG (reference sequence). CDR3 region: CAWSYQNYGYTF. CDR3 DNA sequence: TGTGCCTGGAGTTATCAGAACTATGGCTACACCTTC.

The chain has TRBV19 and TRBJ2-2; 10 positions agree with TRBD1. V was clipped by 6 bases and J by 2 bases; unmatched bases: 6. Germline V gene lookup returns CDR1 LNHDA and CDR2 SQIVND (reference sequence). The CDR3 runs 16 residues. CDR3 nucleotide sequence: TGTGCCAGTAGGGACCGGGACAGGGGTAACACCGGGGAGCTGTTTTTT. It encodes CASRDRDRGNTGELFF.

V usage is TRBV7-9 and J usage is TRBJ1-6; D might be TRBD1 (5 bases). Germline-derived CDR1 and CDR2 are SEHNR and FQNEAQ (reference sequence). The V gene lost 5 bases and the J gene lost 0 bases, with 17 bases spanning the gap. This CDR3 has 18 amino acids. DNA of the CDR3: TGTGCCAGCAGCCCGCCAGCAGGGCACAGCTCCTATAATTCACCCCTCCACTTT. It specifies CASSPPAGHSSYNSPLHF.

The chain carries TRBV5-1 and TRBJ1-2; 8 nucleotides line up with TRBD1. The J segment lost 3 bases and the V segment lost 4 bases, leaving 2 bases of the junction unmatched. This CDR3 region has 13 residues. CDR1 and CDR2 (germline): SGHRS, YFSETQ. CDR3 sequence reads: CASSVTGDYGYTF. The CDR3 DNA reads as TGCGCCAGCAGCGTGACAGGGGACTATGGCTACACCTTC.